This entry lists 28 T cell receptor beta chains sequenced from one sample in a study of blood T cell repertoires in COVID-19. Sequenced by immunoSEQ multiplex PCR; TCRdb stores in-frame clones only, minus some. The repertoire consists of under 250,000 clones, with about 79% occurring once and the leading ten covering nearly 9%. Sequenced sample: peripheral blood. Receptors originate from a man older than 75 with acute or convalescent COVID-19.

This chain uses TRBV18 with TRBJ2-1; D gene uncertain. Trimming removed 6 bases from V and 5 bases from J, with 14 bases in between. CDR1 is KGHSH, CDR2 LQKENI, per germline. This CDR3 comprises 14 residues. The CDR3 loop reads CASSRPQANNEQFF. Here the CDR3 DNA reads TGTGCCAGCTCCCGACCCCAGGCAAACAATGAGCAGTTCTTC.

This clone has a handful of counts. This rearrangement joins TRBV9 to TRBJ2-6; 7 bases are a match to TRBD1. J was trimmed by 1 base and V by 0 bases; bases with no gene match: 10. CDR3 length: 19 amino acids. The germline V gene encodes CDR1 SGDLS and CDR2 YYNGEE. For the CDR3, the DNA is TGTGCCAGCAGCGTAGTAAAGGGGGCGGAAGAATCTGGGGCCAACGTCCTGACTTTC. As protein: CASSVVKGAEESGANVLTF.

The CDR3 here is CASSRQQGTSDTQYF. As DNA, the CDR3 is TGCGCCAGCAGCCGACAACAGGGGACAAGTGATACGCAGTATTTT. The chain combines TRBV5-1 with TRBJ2-3; 7 nucleotides match TRBD1. V dropped 4 bases and J dropped 6; count of bases not matched to a gene: 11. The CDR3 extends over 15 amino acids. Germline lookup yields CDR1 SGHRS and CDR2 YFSETQ.

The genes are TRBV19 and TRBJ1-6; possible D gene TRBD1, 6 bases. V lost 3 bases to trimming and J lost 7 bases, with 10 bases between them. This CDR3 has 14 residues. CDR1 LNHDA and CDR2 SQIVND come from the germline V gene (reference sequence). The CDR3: CASSMNRANSPLHF. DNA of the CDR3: TGTGCCAGTAGTATGAACAGGGCCAATTCACCCCTCCACTTT.

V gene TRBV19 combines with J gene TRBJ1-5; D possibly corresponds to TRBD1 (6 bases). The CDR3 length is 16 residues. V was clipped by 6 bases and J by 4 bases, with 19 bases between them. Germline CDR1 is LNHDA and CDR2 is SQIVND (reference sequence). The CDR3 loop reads CASRDNPGHRNQPQHF. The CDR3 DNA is TGTGCCAGTAGAGACAATCCGGGACATAGAAATCAGCCCCAGCATTTT.

The CDR3 DNA is TGTGCCAGCAGCCAACAGGGGCATCCGTACTTC. This gives the protein CASSQQGHPYF. The chain carries TRBV7-9 and TRBJ2-7; 7 nucleotides align to TRBD1. The V and J ends lost 5 bases and 12 bases, in that order; junction bases with no gene match: 7. The CDR3 is 11 amino acids. CDR1 is SEHNR, CDR2 FQNEAQ, per germline (reference sequence). Supplemented by reference TRBV7-9 and TRBJ2-7, the full variable domain reads DTGVSQNPRHKITKRGQNVTFRCDPISEHNRLYWYRQTLGQGPEFLTYFQNEAQLEKSRLLSDRFSAERPKGSFSTLEIQRTEQGDSAMYLCASSQQGHPYFGPGTRLTVT.

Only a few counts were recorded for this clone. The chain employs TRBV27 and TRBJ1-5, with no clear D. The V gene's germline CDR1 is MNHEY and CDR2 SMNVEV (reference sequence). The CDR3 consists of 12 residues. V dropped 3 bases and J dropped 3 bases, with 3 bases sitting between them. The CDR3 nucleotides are TGTGCCAGCAGTTTCCTCAATCAGCCCCAGCATTTT. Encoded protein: CASSFLNQPQHF.

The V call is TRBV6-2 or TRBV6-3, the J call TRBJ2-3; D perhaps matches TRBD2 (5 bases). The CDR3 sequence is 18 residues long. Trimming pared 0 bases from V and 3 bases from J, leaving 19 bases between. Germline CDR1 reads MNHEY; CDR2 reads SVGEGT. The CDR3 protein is CASSYSEAAVYITDTQYF. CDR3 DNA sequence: TGTGCCAGCAGTTACTCGGAGGCAGCGGTATATATTACAGATACGCAGTATTTT.

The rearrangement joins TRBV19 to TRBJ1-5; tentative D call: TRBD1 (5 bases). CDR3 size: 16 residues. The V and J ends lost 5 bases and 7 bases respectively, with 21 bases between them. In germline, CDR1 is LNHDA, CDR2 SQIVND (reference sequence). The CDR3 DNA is TGTGCCAGTAGTGGTTCCAAGACAGCGGGAAGGCAGCCCCAGCATTTT. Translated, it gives CASSGSKTAGRQPQHF.

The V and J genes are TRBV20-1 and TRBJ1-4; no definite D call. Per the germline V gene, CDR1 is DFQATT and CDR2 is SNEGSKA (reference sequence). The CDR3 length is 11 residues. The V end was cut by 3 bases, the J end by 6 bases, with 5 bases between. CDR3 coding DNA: TGCAGTGCTAGTTCCTATGAAAAACTGTTTTTT. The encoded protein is CSASSYEKLFF.

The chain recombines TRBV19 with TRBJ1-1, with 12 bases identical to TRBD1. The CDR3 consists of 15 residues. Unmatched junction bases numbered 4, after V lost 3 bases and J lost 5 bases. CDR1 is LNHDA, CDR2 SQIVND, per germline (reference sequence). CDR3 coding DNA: TGTGCCAGTAGTATTAAGGGACAGGGGGCAACTGAAGCTTTCTTT. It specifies CASSIKGQGATEAFF.

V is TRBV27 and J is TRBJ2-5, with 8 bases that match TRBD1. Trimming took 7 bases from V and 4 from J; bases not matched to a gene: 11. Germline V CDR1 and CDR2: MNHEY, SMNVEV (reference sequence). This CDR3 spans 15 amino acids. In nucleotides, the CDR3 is TGTGCCAGCATTCCGCCCAGGGGGCTTAGAGAGACCCAGTACTTC. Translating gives CASIPPRGLRETQYF.

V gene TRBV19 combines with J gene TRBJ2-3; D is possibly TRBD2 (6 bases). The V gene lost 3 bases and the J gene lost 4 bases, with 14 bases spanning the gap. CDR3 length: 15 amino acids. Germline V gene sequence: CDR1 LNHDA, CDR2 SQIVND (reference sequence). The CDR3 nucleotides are TGTGCCAGTAGTATCGTGAGGGACTGGGCAGATACGCAGTATTTT. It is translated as CASSIVRDWADTQYF.

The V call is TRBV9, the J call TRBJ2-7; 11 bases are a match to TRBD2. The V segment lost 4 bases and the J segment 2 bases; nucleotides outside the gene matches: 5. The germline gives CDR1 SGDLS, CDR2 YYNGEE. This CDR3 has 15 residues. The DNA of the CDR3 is TGTGCCAGCAGCCCTGGGGGACTAGCGGCCTACGAGCAGTACTTC. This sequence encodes CASSPGGLAAYEQYF. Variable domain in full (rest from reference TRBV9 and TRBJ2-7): DSGVTQTPKHLITATGQRVTLRCSPRSGDLSVYWYQQSLDQGLQFLIQYYNGEERAKGNILERFSAQQFPDLHSELNLSSLELGDSALYFCASSPGGLAAYEQYFGPGTRLTVT.

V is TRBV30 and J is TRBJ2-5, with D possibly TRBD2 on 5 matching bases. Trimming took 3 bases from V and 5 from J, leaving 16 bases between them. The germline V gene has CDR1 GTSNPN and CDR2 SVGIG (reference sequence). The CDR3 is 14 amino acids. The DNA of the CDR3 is TGTGCCTGGAGAAGGGCGAGGGTGTGGGAGACCCAGTACTTC. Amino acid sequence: CAWRRARVWETQYF.

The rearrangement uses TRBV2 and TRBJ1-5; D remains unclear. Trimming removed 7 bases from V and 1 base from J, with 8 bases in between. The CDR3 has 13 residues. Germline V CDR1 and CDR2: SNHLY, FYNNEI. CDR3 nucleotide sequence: TGTGCCAGCACAAGCCGGAGCAATCAGCCCCAGCATTTT. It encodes CASTSRSNQPQHF.

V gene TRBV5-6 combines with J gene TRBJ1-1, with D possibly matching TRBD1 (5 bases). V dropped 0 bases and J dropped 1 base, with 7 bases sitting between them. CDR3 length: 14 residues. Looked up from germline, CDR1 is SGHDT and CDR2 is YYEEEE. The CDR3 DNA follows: TGTGCCAGCAGCTTGGCCGGGGGGAACACTGAAGCTTTCTTT. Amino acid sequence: CASSLAGGNTEAFF. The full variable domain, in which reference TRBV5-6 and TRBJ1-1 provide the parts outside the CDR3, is DAGVTQSPTHLIKTRGQQVTLRCSPKSGHDTVSWYQQALGQGPQFIFQYYEEEERQRGNFPDRFSGHQFPNYSSELNVNALLLGDSALYLCASSLAGGNTEAFFGQGTRLTVV.

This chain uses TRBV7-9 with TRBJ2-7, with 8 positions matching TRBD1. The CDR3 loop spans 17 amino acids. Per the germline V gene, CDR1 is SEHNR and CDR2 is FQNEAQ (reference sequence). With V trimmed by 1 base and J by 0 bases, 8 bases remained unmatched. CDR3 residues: CASSLGTWDRSSYEQYF. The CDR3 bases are TGTGCCAGCAGCTTAGGAACATGGGACAGGAGCTCCTACGAGCAGTACTTC.

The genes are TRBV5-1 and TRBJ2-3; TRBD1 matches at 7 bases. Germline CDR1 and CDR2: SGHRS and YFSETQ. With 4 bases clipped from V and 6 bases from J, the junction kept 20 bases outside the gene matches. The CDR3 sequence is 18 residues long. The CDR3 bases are TGCGCCAGCAGCCCCGACAGGGACGGAGTCCTCATCCGGGATACGCAGTATTTT. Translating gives CASSPDRDGVLIRDTQYF.

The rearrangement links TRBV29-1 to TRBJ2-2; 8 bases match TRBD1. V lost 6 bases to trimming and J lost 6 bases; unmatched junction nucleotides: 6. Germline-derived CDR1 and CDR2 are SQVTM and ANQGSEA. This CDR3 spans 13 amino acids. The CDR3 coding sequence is TGCAGCGTCCGACAGGGGAGTCCCGGGGAGCTGTTTTTT. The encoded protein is CSVRQGSPGELFF.

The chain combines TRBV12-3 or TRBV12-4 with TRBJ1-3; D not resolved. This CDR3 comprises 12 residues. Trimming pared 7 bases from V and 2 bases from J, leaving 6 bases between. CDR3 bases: TGTGCCAGCACCCCTACTGGAAACACCATATATTTT. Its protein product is CASTPTGNTIYF.

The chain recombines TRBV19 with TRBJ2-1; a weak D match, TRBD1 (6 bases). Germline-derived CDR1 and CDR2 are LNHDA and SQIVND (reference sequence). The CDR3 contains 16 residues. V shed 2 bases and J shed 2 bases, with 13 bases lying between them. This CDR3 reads CASSILGAPPYNEQFF. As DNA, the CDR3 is TGTGCCAGTAGTATATTGGGGGCCCCCCCCTACAATGAGCAGTTCTTC.

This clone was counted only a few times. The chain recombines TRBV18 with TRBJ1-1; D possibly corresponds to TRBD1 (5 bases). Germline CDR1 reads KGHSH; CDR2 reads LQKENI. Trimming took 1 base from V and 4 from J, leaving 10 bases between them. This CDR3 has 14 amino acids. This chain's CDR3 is CASSPRGGATEAFF. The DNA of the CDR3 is TGTGCCAGCTCACCACGGGGCGGAGCCACTGAAGCTTTCTTT.

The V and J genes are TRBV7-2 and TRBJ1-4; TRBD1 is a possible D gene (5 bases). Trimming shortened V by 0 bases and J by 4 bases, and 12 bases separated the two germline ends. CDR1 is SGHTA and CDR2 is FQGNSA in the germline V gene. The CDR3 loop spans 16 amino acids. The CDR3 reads CASSLAGRGVNEKLFF. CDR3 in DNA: TGTGCCAGCAGCTTAGCGGGTCGGGGGGTTAATGAAAAACTGTTTTTT.

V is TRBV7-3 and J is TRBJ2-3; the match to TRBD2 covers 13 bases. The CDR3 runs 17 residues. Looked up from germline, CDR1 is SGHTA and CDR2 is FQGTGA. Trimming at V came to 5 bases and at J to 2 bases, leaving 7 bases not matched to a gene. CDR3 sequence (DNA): TGTGCCAGCAGCCCACGGACTAGCGGGAGAAACACAGATACGCAGTATTTT. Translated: CASSPRTSGRNTDTQYF.

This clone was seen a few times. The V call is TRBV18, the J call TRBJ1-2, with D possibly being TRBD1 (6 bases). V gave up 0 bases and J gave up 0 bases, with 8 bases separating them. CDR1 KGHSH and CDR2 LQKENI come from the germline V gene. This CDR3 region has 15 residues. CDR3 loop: CASSPPGGANYGYTF. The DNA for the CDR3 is TGTGCCAGCTCACCACCTGGGGGCGCTAACTATGGCTACACCTTC.

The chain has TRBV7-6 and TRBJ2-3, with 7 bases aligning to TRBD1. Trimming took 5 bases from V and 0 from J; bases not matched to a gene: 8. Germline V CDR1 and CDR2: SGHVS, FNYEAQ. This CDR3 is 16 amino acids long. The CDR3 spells CASSARDSRSTDTQYF. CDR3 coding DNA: TGTGCCAGCAGCGCGAGGGACAGTAGGAGCACAGATACGCAGTATTTT.

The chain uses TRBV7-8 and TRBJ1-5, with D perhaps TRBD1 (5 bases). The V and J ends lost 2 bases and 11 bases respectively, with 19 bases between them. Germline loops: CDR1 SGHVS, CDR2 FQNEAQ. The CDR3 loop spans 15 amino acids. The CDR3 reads CASSLLGDRGKAQHF. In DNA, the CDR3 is TGTGCCAGCAGCTTACTAGGGGATCGGGGGAAGGCCCAGCATTTT.